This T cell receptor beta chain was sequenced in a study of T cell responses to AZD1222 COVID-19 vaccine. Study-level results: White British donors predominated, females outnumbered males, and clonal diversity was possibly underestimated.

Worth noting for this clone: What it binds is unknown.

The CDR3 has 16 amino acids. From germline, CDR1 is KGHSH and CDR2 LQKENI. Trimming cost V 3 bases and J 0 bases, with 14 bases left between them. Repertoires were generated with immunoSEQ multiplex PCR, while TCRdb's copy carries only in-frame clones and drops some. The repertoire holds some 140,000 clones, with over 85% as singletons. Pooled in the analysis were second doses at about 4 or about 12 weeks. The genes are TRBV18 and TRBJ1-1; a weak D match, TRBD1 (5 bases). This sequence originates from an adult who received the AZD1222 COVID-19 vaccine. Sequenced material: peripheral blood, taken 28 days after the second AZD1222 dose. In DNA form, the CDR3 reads TGTGCCAGCTCACCGGGGCAGGTTCAATTGAACACTGAAGCTTTCTTT. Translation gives CASSPGQVQLNTEAFF. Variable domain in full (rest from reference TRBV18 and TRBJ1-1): NAGVMQNPRHLVRRRGQEARLRCSPMKGHSHVYWYRQLPEEGLKFMVYLQKENIIDESGMPKERFSAEFPKEGPSILRIQQVVRGDSAAYFCASSPGQVQLNTEAFFGQGTRLTVV.